This entry features one TCR beta chain sequence. The data stem from a study of blood T cell repertoires in COVID-19. CDR1 and CDR2 from the germline V gene are LNHDA and SQIVND (reference sequence). The CDR3 totals 14 residues. Trimming shortened V by 4 bases and J by 9 bases, and 16 bases separated the two germline ends. The table came from immunoSEQ multiplex PCR; TCRdb's copy has only in-frame clones and leaves some out. The sample shows around 380,000 clones, roughly four fifths of them seen only once. Input material: peripheral blood. The chain has TRBV19 and TRBJ1-5; D might be TRBD1 (5 bases). The source of this sequence is a human donor with acute or convalescent COVID-19. The donor label of this sample is uncertain. As DNA, the CDR3 is TGTGCCAGTAGTACCGACAGCCCCTTGGGGCCCCAGCATTTT. Amino acid sequence: CASSTDSPLGPQHF.